These 11 T cell receptor beta chains share one sample of origin, sequenced in a study of T-cell memory formation after mild COVID-19. TCRdb analysed the 5' RACE reads with MiXCR anew, one entry per CDR3 protein. The data hold 200,000 to 300,000 distinct CDR3 sequences, with approximately 15% observed a single time. Sequencing was performed on PBMCs or a T cell subset sorted from them (not recorded which). Source of these receptors: a young man who had mild COVID-19 (a few samples of this study predate the infection). Cell type and time point are not known.

The rearrangement uses TRBV29-1 and TRBJ1-4; TRBD1 matches at 7 bases. Trimming removed 0 bases from V and 7 bases from J; junction bases left unmatched: 5. Germline V gene sequence: CDR1 SQVTM, CDR2 ANQGSEA. The CDR3 totals 14 residues. Written as DNA, the CDR3 is TGCAGCGTTGAAGAGACGGCAGGGGGTGAAAAACTGTTTTTT. Translated, it gives CSVEETAGGEKLFF.

This clonotype was observed a handful of times. The chain combines TRBV6-5 with TRBJ2-3; D remains ambiguous. The CDR3 totals 14 residues. Germline loops: CDR1 MNHEY, CDR2 SVGAGI. Trimming stripped 2 bases from V and 2 bases from J, with 8 bases between. CDR3 bases: TGTGCCAGCAGTTACGGCCGATTCACAGATACGCAGTATTTT. Protein: CASSYGRFTDTQYF.

This clonotype has just a few counts. Written as DNA, the CDR3 is TGTGCCAGCAGCCCGCGCCAGGGTTTCCAAGAGACCCAGTACTTC. Amino acids: CASSPRQGFQETQYF. The rearrangement uses TRBV7-2 and TRBJ2-5, with D possibly TRBD1 on 5 matching bases. V was trimmed by 5 bases and J by 1 base, leaving 14 bases between them. CDR3 length equals 15 residues. From germline, CDR1 is SGHTA and CDR2 FQGNSA.

V and J are TRBV6-5 and TRBJ2-7, with D possibly TRBD1 on 6 matching bases. The germline V and J ends were trimmed by 2 bases and 0 bases, with 11 bases remaining between them. Germline V gene lookup returns CDR1 MNHEY and CDR2 SVGAGI. The CDR3 covers 15 residues. The CDR3, as DNA: TGTGCCAGCAGTTACGGTCAGGGACACTCCTACGAGCAGTACTTC. Its translation: CASSYGQGHSYEQYF.

This clonotype was counted a few times. The chain joins TRBV28 to TRBJ2-1; TRBD2 matches 10 bases. The junction had 8 bases not matched to a gene; V was cut back by 6 bases and J by 6 bases. The CDR3 sequence is 15 residues long. Germline values: CDR1 MDHEN, CDR2 SYDVKM. The CDR3 nucleotides read TGTGCCAGCAGACTAGCGGGACTTAGACTCAATGAGCAGTTCTTC. Its protein is CASRLAGLRLNEQFF.

This clonotype occurred a few times. The chain combines TRBV20-1 with TRBJ1-5, with D uncertain. The CDR3 spans 16 residues. CDR1 DFQATT and CDR2 SNEGSKA come from the germline V gene (reference sequence). V lost 0 bases and J 0 bases, leaving 12 bases between the germline ends. CDR3 residues: CSARDGGVLSNQPQHF. The CDR3 bases are TGCAGTGCTAGAGATGGAGGAGTACTTAGCAATCAGCCCCAGCATTTT.

The chain uses TRBV12-5 and TRBJ2-2; D is ambiguous. Between the trimmed V and J ends, which lost 3 bases and 3 bases, there was a span of 8 bases. Germline CDR1 and CDR2: LGHNT and FRNRAP. This CDR3 contains 14 residues. CDR3 sequence (DNA): TGTGCTAGTGGTTTTACCTTATACACCGGGGAGCTGTTTTTT. Translated: CASGFTLYTGELFF.

The chain uses TRBV12-3 or TRBV12-4 and TRBJ1-2; 8 nucleotides align to TRBD1. Losses at the gene ends were 8 bases for V and 7 bases for J; bases not matched to a gene: 9. This CDR3 is built from 13 residues. The CDR3 DNA follows: TGTGCCAGCCTAACAGGGGGAGGTAGTGGCTACACCTTC. As protein: CASLTGGGSGYTF.

The table lists this clonotype with many counts. The genes are TRBV5-1 and TRBJ1-1, with D unresolved. Germline-derived CDR1 and CDR2 are SGHRS and YFSETQ. With 0 bases removed from V and 5 bases from J, the gap between germline ends came to 14 bases. The CDR3 contains 15 residues. The chain's CDR3 is CASSLVVGVGTEAFF. The DNA for the CDR3 is TGCGCCAGCAGCTTGGTGGTTGGGGTTGGTACTGAAGCTTTCTTT. The full variable domain, its missing parts supplied by reference TRBV5-1 and TRBJ1-1, is KAGVTQTPRYLIKTRGQQVTLSCSPISGHRSVSWYQQTPGQGLQFLFEYFSETQRNKGNFPGRFSGRQFSNSRSEMNVSTLELGDSALYLCASSLVVGVGTEAFFGQGTRLTVV.

Note on this clonotype: The junction does not match germline at one end; this may be a read error. J is TRBJ2-6 and V is TRBV7-6; D uncertain. Germline assignment: CDR1 SGHVS and CDR2 FNYEAQ. The CDR3 is made up of 15 amino acids. The CDR3 DNA reads TGTGCCAGTAGCTTGAGTATCTCTGGGGCCAACGTCCTGACTTTC. Its translation: CASSLSISGANVLTF.

The rearrangement joins TRBV5-6 to TRBJ1-2; D uncertain. The CDR3 length is 14 residues. V lost 4 bases and J lost 2, with 12 bases in between. Germline lookup yields CDR1 SGHDT and CDR2 YYEEEE. In DNA, the CDR3 is TGTGCCAGCAGCCTACGCCGACGGAACTATGGCTACACCTTC. This translates into CASSLRRRNYGYTF.